These 29 T cell receptor beta chains were sequenced from one sample in a study of blood T cells in healthy people across ages. A sample-barcoded 5' primer and a J-beta primer mix were used in a second PCR of roughly 6 to 11 cycles. TCRdb called the 5' RACE reads again in MiXCR, with one record for every CDR3 protein. The sample lists 800,000 to 900,000 distinct CDR3 sequences, under 80% occurring once. Sequencing input: blood. These receptors all come from a man under 40 in good health.

The chain joins TRBV28 to TRBJ1-2; possible D gene TRBD1, 5 bases. Germline V gives CDR1 MDHEN, CDR2 SYDVKM. The CDR3 consists of 12 residues. Trimming left V 3 bases short and J 8 bases short, with 10 bases between. The CDR3 here is CASSFPQGGYTF. The CDR3 DNA is TGTGCCAGCAGTTTCCCGCAGGGAGGCTACACCTTC.

The chain is built from TRBV27 and TRBJ2-7; 8 bases fit TRBD1. The junction had 7 bases not matched to a gene; V was cut back by 6 bases and J by 3 bases. The CDR3 length is 14 residues. CDR1 MNHEY and CDR2 SMNVEV come from the germline V gene (reference sequence). CDR3 residues: CASRIGQGSYEQYF. In DNA form, the CDR3 reads TGTGCCAGCAGAATAGGACAGGGCAGCTACGAGCAGTACTTC.

This rearrangement joins TRBV28 to TRBJ2-5, with 8 bases that match TRBD1. The J call may be wrong; the DNA end is better matched by TRBJ2-7. The germline V gene has CDR1 MDHEN and CDR2 SYDVKM. This CDR3 has 17 residues. The CDR3 DNA is TGTGCCAGCAGTTCTGCCGTCCAAGGACAGGGTTGGAACGAGCAGTACTTC. It codes for CASSSAVQGQGWNEQYF.

V gene TRBV11-1 combines with J gene TRBJ2-5, with D perhaps TRBD1 (5 bases). The germline CDR1 and CDR2 sequences are SGHAT and FQDESV (reference sequence). V was trimmed by 8 bases and J by 11 bases, leaving 45 bases between them. The CDR3 extends over 21 amino acids. CDR3 in DNA: TGTGCCAGCGGCTCGCGACCTATCCCGGGCCAGGGCCCCGACCCCCTTACTGTGCAGTACTTC. Protein: CASGSRPIPGQGPDPLTVQYF.

The rearrangement links TRBV10-3 to TRBJ2-5; TRBD2 might be the D (5 bases). The V and J ends lost 0 bases and 6 bases respectively, with 17 bases between them. The CDR3 spans 16 residues. Per the germline V gene, CDR1 is ENHRY and CDR2 is SYGVKD. CDR3 DNA sequence: TGTGCCATCAGTGAGTCGGCCGGGGTGGGTTTAAAGACCCAGTACTTC. It specifies CAISESAGVGLKTQYF.

The V call is TRBV6-5, the J call TRBJ2-4; 7 bases are shared with TRBD1. This CDR3 is 13 amino acids long. V lost 9 bases and J lost 5; bases outside the gene matches: 7. CDR1 is MNHEY and CDR2 is SVGAGI in the germline V gene. CDR3: CASTTGNQNIQYF. The DNA for the CDR3 is TGTGCCAGTACGACAGGGAATCAAAACATTCAGTACTTC.

The chain combines TRBV29-1 with TRBJ2-5; D remains unclear. V was pared by 1 base and J by 0 bases, with 6 bases between. Germline V gene data show CDR1 as SQVTM and CDR2 as ANQGSEA. The CDR3 is 13 residues long. The CDR3, as DNA: TGCAGCGTTGAAGGACGGCACCAAGAGACCCAGTACTTC. This encodes CSVEGRHQETQYF.

This sequence joins TRBV4-3 and TRBJ2-1; D may correspond to TRBD1 or TRBD2 (5 bases each). The length of the CDR3 is 18 residues. Between the trimmed V and J ends, which lost 0 bases and 8 bases, there was a span of 23 bases. Germline V CDR1 and CDR2: LGHNA, YSLEER. The CDR3 DNA follows: TGCGCCAGCAGCCAAGAGGTTGGGGCGGGCCCTAACCGCCATGAGCAGTTCTTC. This translates into CASSQEVGAGPNRHEQFF.

J is TRBJ1-6 and V is TRBV12-3 or TRBV12-4, with D hard to call. The length of the CDR3 is 18 residues. Trimming took 2 bases from V and 5 from J, leaving 19 bases between them. In DNA form, the CDR3 reads TGTGCCAGCAGTTTATTGATGGACCACGCCCGTCATAATTCACCCCTCCACTTT. Translated, it gives CASSLLMDHARHNSPLHF.

This clonotype was counted only a few times. V and J are TRBV7-8 and TRBJ2-5; D gene ambiguous. The CDR3 totals 13 residues. The V gene's germline CDR1 is SGHVS and CDR2 FQNEAQ. V lost 3 bases, J lost 5 bases, and 10 bases lay in between. The CDR3 bases are TGTGCCAGCAGCTTTTCAGTCTGGGAGACCCAGTACTTC. Amino acids: CASSFSVWETQYF.

The rearrangement uses TRBV12-3 or TRBV12-4 and TRBJ2-3, with D possibly being TRBD2 (6 bases). The CDR3 is 16 residues long. Trimming cost V 6 bases and J 2 bases, with 18 bases left between them. DNA for the CDR3: TGTGCCAGCAGCCTCCTCCCCGCTAGCGACACAGATACGCAGTATTTT. Amino acid sequence: CASSLLPASDTDTQYF.

The V call is TRBV28, the J call TRBJ2-7; TRBD1 matches at 10 bases. V trimming: 4 bases; J trimming: 7 bases; junction bases outside the gene matches: 10. Germline V CDR1 and CDR2: MDHEN, SYDVKM. This CDR3 is built from 15 residues. This chain's CDR3 is CASSSPTGGFREQYF. For the CDR3, the DNA is TGTGCCAGCAGTTCCCCGACAGGGGGCTTCCGGGAGCAGTACTTC.

This clonotype was counted only a few times. CDR3 region: CASSQGVTGAYGYTF. CDR3 nucleotide sequence: TGCGCCAGCAGCCAAGGGGTTACAGGCGCCTATGGCTACACCTTC. The gene calls are TRBV4-3 and TRBJ1-2; D might be TRBD1 (5 bases). The germline V gene has CDR1 LGHNA and CDR2 YSLEER. This CDR3 is built from 15 residues. With 1 base removed from V and 4 bases from J, the gap between germline ends came to 13 bases.

A remark on this clonotype: One junction end disagrees with the germline gene, perhaps due to a read error. The chain has TRBV15 and TRBJ2-7, with D perhaps TRBD1 (6 bases). Germline CDR1 is LNHNV and CDR2 is YYDKDF (reference sequence). The length of the CDR3 is 14 residues. In DNA, the CDR3 is TGTGCCACCAGCGGAGATGGGGGCTCCGAGCGGCGGTACTTC. It is translated as CATSGDGGSERRYF.

The chain is built from TRBV28 and TRBJ2-5; no definite D call. Trimming stripped 7 bases from V and 1 base from J, with 13 bases between. Germline V gene lookup returns CDR1 MDHEN and CDR2 SYDVKM. The CDR3 has 14 amino acids. The CDR3 coding sequence is TGTGCCAGCACTGCTAGGGAAGCCCAAGAGACCCAGTACTTC. It is translated as CASTAREAQETQYF.

This chain links TRBV6-6 with TRBJ2-1; possible D gene TRBD1, 6 bases. The CDR3 is made up of 14 amino acids. Germline CDR1 MNHNY, CDR2 SVGAGI (reference sequence). Trimming removed 7 bases at V and 10 bases at J, with 20 bases between. The CDR3 nucleotides are TGTGCCAGCAAACTAGGACAGTCAACTATCGAGCAGTTCTTC. Amino acid sequence: CASKLGQSTIEQFF.

The chain is built from TRBV6-1 and TRBJ1-5; unclear D gene. The CDR3 has 15 residues. CDR1 MNHNS and CDR2 SASEGT come from the germline V gene. Trimming pared 4 bases from V and 7 bases from J, leaving 17 bases between. CDR3 residues: CASSVDLVGSQPQHF. DNA of the CDR3: TGTGCCAGCAGTGTGGATTTGGTTGGGAGCCAGCCCCAGCATTTT.

The V gene is TRBV4-3, the J gene TRBJ2-3, with a weak D call TRBD1 (6 bases). CDR1 and CDR2 (germline): LGHNA, YSLEER. Trimming took 4 bases from V and 10 from J, leaving 24 bases between them. This CDR3 spans 16 amino acids. CDR3 coding DNA: TGCGCCAGCAGCCGACAAGAGGACAGCCCATCGTCTTCGCAGTATTTT. Translation gives CASSRQEDSPSSSQYF.

V is TRBV20-1 and J is TRBJ2-3, with 16 bases aligning to TRBD2. Trimming at V came to 6 bases and at J to 5 bases, leaving 8 bases not matched to a gene. This CDR3 comprises 16 residues. Germline V gene data show CDR1 as DFQATT and CDR2 as SNEGSKA (reference sequence). CDR3 in DNA: TGCAGTGCCACGGGACTAGCGGGGGGGCCATTAGATACGCAGTATTTT. This encodes CSATGLAGGPLDTQYF.

This sequence joins TRBV12-3 or TRBV12-4 and TRBJ2-2; either TRBD1 or TRBD2 may fit D (6 bases each). The CDR3 has 16 residues. Trimming shortened V by 5 bases and J by 4 bases, and 17 bases separated the two germline ends. The CDR3 sequence: CASSPWGARGTGELFF. CDR3 in DNA: TGTGCCAGCAGTCCGTGGGGGGCACGGGGCACCGGGGAGCTGTTTTTT.

J is TRBJ1-6 and V is TRBV6-5; a weak D match, TRBD1 (5 bases). The CDR3 sequence is 14 residues long. Germline lookup yields CDR1 MNHEY and CDR2 SVGAGI. V lost 6 bases and J 7 bases, leaving 13 bases between the germline ends. The CDR3 sequence: CASSTWGKNSPLHF. Here the CDR3 DNA reads TGTGCCAGCAGCACGTGGGGCAAAAATTCACCCCTCCACTTT.

The V gene is TRBV20-1, the J gene TRBJ2-2, with no clear D. Germline V gene sequence: CDR1 DFQATT, CDR2 SNEGSKA (reference sequence). Between the trimmed V and J ends, which lost 3 bases and 6 bases, there was a span of 14 bases. The CDR3 spans 14 residues. The CDR3 DNA reads TGCAGTGCTAGGGAGAGCCCATTCTCCGGGGAGCTGTTTTTT. Translated: CSARESPFSGELFF.

V and J are TRBV6-2 or TRBV6-3 and TRBJ2-1; 12 positions match TRBD1. The CDR3 loop spans 13 amino acids. Germline CDR1 is MNHEY and CDR2 is SVGEGT. V shed 10 bases, J shed 10 bases, and the junction held 8 bases outside the gene matches. Written as DNA, the CDR3 is TGTGCCATCGGGACAGGGGGCTTGTACGAGCAGTTCTTC. Translation gives CAIGTGGLYEQFF.

This chain connects TRBV6-2 or TRBV6-3 to TRBJ2-3; D tentatively reads TRBD1 or TRBD2 (5 bases each). V dropped 6 bases and J dropped 0 bases, with 10 bases sitting between them. This CDR3 is 14 amino acids long. The V gene's germline CDR1 is MNHEY and CDR2 SVGEGT. Here the CDR3 DNA reads TGTGCCAGCAGGGGGACCCGGAGCACAGATACGCAGTATTTT. This codes for CASRGTRSTDTQYF.

The genes are TRBV12-3 or TRBV12-4 and TRBJ2-1; the D gene is possibly TRBD1 (6 bases). V was trimmed by 7 bases and J by 3 bases, leaving 13 bases between them. This CDR3 contains 14 residues. CDR3 in DNA: TGTGCCAGCACCATCGGGACACTCTACAATGAGCAGTTCTTC. Residues: CASTIGTLYNEQFF.

The rearrangement links TRBV20-1 to TRBJ1-5, with D uncertain. Germline V lookup: CDR1 DFQATT, CDR2 SNEGSKA (reference sequence). CDR3 length: 15 amino acids. Trimming took off 0 bases at V and 3 bases at J, with 12 bases between the two ends. The CDR3 here is CSARDQGLFNQPQHF. In DNA form, the CDR3 reads TGCAGTGCTAGAGATCAAGGCCTTTTCAATCAGCCCCAGCATTTT.

The chain links TRBV7-2 to TRBJ2-1, with D maybe TRBD1 (6 bases). The V end lost 2 bases, the J end lost 8 bases, and 16 bases lay between the germline ends. CDR1 is SGHTA, CDR2 FQGNSA, per germline. The CDR3 covers 15 residues. CDR3 protein: CASSLYEQGLDEQFF. In nucleotides, the CDR3 is TGTGCCAGCAGCTTATATGAGCAGGGGCTGGATGAGCAGTTCTTC.

This clonotype is a singleton in its sample. As DNA, the CDR3 is TGTGCCAGCGGGGTTCCCACCTACGAGCAGTACTTC. This codes for CASGVPTYEQYF. The V call is TRBV27, the J call TRBJ2-7; the D is unclear. Trimming pared 8 bases from V and 2 bases from J, leaving 10 bases between. The V gene's germline CDR1 is MNHEY and CDR2 SMNVEV (reference sequence). This CDR3 is 12 amino acids long.

V gene TRBV3-1 combines with J gene TRBJ1-1, with D unresolved. The germline V gene encodes CDR1 LGHDT and CDR2 YNNKEL (reference sequence). This CDR3 is 15 amino acids long. V lost 0 bases to trimming and J lost 6 bases, with 14 bases between them. CDR3 amino acids: CASSQDPGVRAEAFF. The CDR3 DNA is TGTGCCAGCAGCCAAGATCCCGGTGTTAGGGCTGAAGCTTTCTTT.